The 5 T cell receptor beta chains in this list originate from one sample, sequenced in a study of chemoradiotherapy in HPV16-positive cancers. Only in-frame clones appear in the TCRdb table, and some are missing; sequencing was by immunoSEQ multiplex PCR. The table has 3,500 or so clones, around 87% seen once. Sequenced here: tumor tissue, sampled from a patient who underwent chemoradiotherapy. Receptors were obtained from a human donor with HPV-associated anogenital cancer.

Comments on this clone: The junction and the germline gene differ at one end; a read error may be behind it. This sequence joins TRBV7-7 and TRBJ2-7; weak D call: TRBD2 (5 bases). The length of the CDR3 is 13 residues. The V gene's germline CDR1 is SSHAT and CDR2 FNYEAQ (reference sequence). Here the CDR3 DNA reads TGTGCTAGCAGCTTAGTCCGGGGCTACGAGCAGTACTTC. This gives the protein CASSLVRGYEQYF.

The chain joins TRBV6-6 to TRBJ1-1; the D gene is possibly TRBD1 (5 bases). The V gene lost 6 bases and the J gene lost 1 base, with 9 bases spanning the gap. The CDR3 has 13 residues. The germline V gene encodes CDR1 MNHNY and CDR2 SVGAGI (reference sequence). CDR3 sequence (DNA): TGTGCCAGCAGCACGAGGGGGAACACTGAAGCTTTCTTT. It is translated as CASSTRGNTEAFF.

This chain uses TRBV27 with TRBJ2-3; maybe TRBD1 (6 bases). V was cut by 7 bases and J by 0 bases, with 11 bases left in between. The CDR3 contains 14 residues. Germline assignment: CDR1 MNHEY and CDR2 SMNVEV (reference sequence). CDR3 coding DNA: TGTGCCAGCACCTGGGGGCATAGCACAGATACGCAGTATTTT. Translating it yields CASTWGHSTDTQYF.

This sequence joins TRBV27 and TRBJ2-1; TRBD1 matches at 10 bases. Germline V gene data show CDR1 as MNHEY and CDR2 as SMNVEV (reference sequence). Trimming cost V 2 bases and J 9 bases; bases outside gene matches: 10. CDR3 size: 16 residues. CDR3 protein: CASSLQPGQGLGEQFF. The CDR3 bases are TGTGCCAGCAGTTTACAACCGGGACAGGGGTTAGGTGAGCAGTTCTTC.

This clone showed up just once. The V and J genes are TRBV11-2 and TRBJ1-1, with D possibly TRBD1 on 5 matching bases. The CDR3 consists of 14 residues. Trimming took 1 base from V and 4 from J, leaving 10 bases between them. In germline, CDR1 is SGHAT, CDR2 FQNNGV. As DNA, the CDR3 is TGTGCCAGCAGCTTAGTAATTGGGGGCACTGAAGCTTTCTTT. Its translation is CASSLVIGGTEAFF.